These 15 T cell receptor beta chains originate from one sample sequenced in a study of early T cells in non-severe SARS-CoV-2 infection. A single record per CDR3 protein comes from TCRdb applying MiXCR to the 5' RACE reads. The table lists tens of thousands of distinct CDR3 sequences, around 6.9% of them singletons. The specimen comprised whole blood, sampled at baseline. The receptors come from an adult who was a healthcare worker with PCR-confirmed SARS-CoV-2 infection or an uninfected control (not recorded which).

Many counts were recorded for this clonotype. The chain links TRBV4-2 to TRBJ2-1; TRBD2 is a possible D gene (5 bases). Germline assignment: CDR1 LGHNA and CDR2 YNFKEQ. The V end lost 5 bases, the J end lost 8 bases, and 13 bases lay between the germline ends. The CDR3 extends over 13 amino acids. CDR3 bases: TGTGCCAGCAGCACACGTTCCGGGGATGAGCAGTTCTTC. It translates to CASSTRSGDEQFF.

The sample holds many counts of this clonotype. This chain uses TRBV20-1 with TRBJ2-7, with TRBD2 as a possible D gene (7 bases). Trimming left V 5 bases short and J 0 bases short, with 11 bases between. This CDR3 spans 13 amino acids. Germline V gene data show CDR1 as DFQATT and CDR2 as SNEGSKA (reference sequence). CDR3 coding DNA: TGCAGTGCTGGGGGGGACAACTCCTACGAGCAGTACTTC. Its protein product is CSAGGDNSYEQYF.

Ten or more counts support this clonotype. The chain is built from TRBV7-9 and TRBJ1-1, with D tentatively TRBD1 (6 bases). V gave up 2 bases and J gave up 6 bases, with 28 bases separating them. This CDR3 is built from 19 residues. Germline values: CDR1 SEHNR, CDR2 FQNEAQ (reference sequence). The CDR3 region has the DNA TGTGCCAGCAGCTTATTAAGCGGGGCCGTGGGCAGGGGAGGCGCTGAAGCTTTCTTT. This sequence encodes CASSLLSGAVGRGGAEAFF.

The chain couples TRBV20-1 to TRBJ2-1; D gene uncertain. Looked up from germline, CDR1 is DFQATT and CDR2 is SNEGSKA (reference sequence). The length of the CDR3 is 12 residues. V lost 3 bases, J lost 7 bases, and 10 bases lay in between. This chain's CDR3 is CSASISQNEQFF. For the CDR3, the DNA is TGCAGTGCTAGTATTAGCCAGAATGAGCAGTTCTTC.

This clonotype was picked up many times. The chain links TRBV7-9 to TRBJ1-3; TRBD1 is a possible D gene (6 bases). The CDR3 totals 16 residues. Between the trimmed V and J ends, which lost 5 bases and 0 bases, there was a span of 14 bases. CDR1 and CDR2 from the germline V gene are SEHNR and FQNEAQ (reference sequence). CDR3 sequence (DNA): TGTGCCAGCAGCCCACCAGGGGCACGCTCTGGAAACACCATATATTTT. Protein sequence: CASSPPGARSGNTIYF.

V is TRBV7-9 and J is TRBJ1-3; 7 positions match TRBD1. V dropped 5 bases and J dropped 5; count of bases not matched to a gene: 9. Per the germline V gene, CDR1 is SEHNR and CDR2 is FQNEAQ (reference sequence). The CDR3 length is 15 residues. The CDR3 sequence is CASSQQGNRRNTIYF. CDR3 nucleotide sequence: TGTGCCAGCAGCCAACAGGGGAATCGGAGAAACACCATATATTTT.

This clonotype was recorded at least ten times. The CDR3 DNA reads TGTGCCACCAGTGACCCTTACAGGGGCTACAATGAGCAGTTCTTC. Protein sequence: CATSDPYRGYNEQFF. The V gene is TRBV24-1, the J gene TRBJ2-1; 7 bases line up with TRBD1. Germline CDR1 is KGHDR and CDR2 is SFDVKD. This CDR3 comprises 15 residues. V gave up 4 bases and J gave up 3 bases; unmatched junction bases: 5.

This clonotype was counted at least ten times. This chain links TRBV20-1 with TRBJ2-1; TRBD1 aligns across 8 bases. CDR1 and CDR2 (germline): DFQATT, SNEGSKA (reference sequence). V shed 6 bases, J shed 6 bases, and the junction held 10 bases outside the gene matches. CDR3 length: 14 amino acids. The DNA of the CDR3 is TGCAGTGCCCCATCGGCAGGGGGCTCCAATGAGCAGTTCTTC. Protein: CSAPSAGGSNEQFF.

This clonotype was detected many times. The chain links TRBV6-2 or TRBV6-3 to TRBJ2-7; no clear D. V lost 10 bases and J lost 5, with 9 bases in between. The CDR3 sequence is 10 residues long. In germline, CDR1 is MNHEY, CDR2 SVGEGT. CDR3 sequence: CATQQHEQYF. CDR3 coding DNA: TGTGCCACCCAACAGCACGAGCAGTACTTC.

This clonotype appeared many times. V gene TRBV7-9 combines with J gene TRBJ1-1; D is uncertain. V was trimmed by 2 bases and J by 6 bases, leaving 13 bases between them. Germline assignment: CDR1 SEHNR and CDR2 FQNEAQ (reference sequence). This CDR3 spans 14 amino acids. The CDR3 sequence is CASSLFEGFSEAFF. DNA of the CDR3: TGTGCCAGCAGCTTATTTGAAGGGTTCTCTGAAGCTTTCTTT. Looking up the rest from reference TRBV7-9 and TRBJ1-1 gives the full variable domain: DTGVSQNPRHKITKRGQNVTFRCDPISEHNRLYWYRQTLGQGPEFLTYFQNEAQLEKSRLLSDRFSAERPKGSFSTLEIQRTEQGDSAMYLCASSLFEGFSEAFFGQGTRLTVV.

The table lists this clonotype with a few counts. The J gene is TRBJ1-4, the V gene TRBV30; D call uncertain. The CDR3 loop spans 12 amino acids. The V end lost 3 bases, the J end lost 8 bases, and 10 bases lay between the germline ends. The germline V gene has CDR1 GTSNPN and CDR2 SVGIG (reference sequence). CDR3 amino acids: CAWSALKEKLFF. DNA of the CDR3: TGTGCCTGGAGCGCATTGAAGGAAAAACTGTTTTTT.

This clonotype was found many times. The V call is TRBV11-2, the J call TRBJ2-7, with 7 bases identical to TRBD1. V shed 5 bases, J shed 0 bases, and the junction held 10 bases outside the gene matches. This CDR3 region has 16 residues. The V gene's germline CDR1 is SGHAT and CDR2 FQNNGV. CDR3 amino acids: CASSLLTGTVSYEQYF. In DNA, the CDR3 is TGTGCCAGCAGCCTACTCACCGGGACAGTCTCCTACGAGCAGTACTTC.

The chain employs TRBV6-2 or TRBV6-3 and TRBJ1-2; no definite D call. The CDR3 runs 15 residues. V shed 0 bases and J shed 4 bases, with 12 bases lying between them. Germline values: CDR1 MNHEY, CDR2 SVGEGT. As DNA, the CDR3 is TGTGCCAGCAGTTACTCATCGGGAGTCGGCTATGGCTACACCTTC. Its translation is CASSYSSGVGYGYTF.

The chain carries TRBV12-3 or TRBV12-4 and TRBJ2-5; D is ambiguous. The CDR3 length is 12 residues. With 8 bases removed from V and 6 bases from J, the gap between germline ends came to 13 bases. The DNA for the CDR3 is TGTGCCAGCGGTCATTTCTATCAGACCCAGTACTTC. As protein: CASGHFYQTQYF.

The sample holds a few counts of this clonotype. DNA of the CDR3: TGCGCCAGCAGTACATCCAAAAACATTCAGTACTTC. Its protein is CASSTSKNIQYF. The rearrangement joins TRBV10-2 to TRBJ2-4, with D uncertain. V lost 5 bases and J lost 2, with 4 bases in between. Germline CDR1 is WSHSY and CDR2 is SAAADI. CDR3 length equals 12 residues.